Described below is a single T cell receptor (beta chain) sequence and its context. Deletions cut 6 bases from V and 2 bases from J, with 13 bases between. Germline values: CDR1 SNHLY, CDR2 FYNNEI. The CDR3 consists of 15 residues. The data were obtained in a study of blood T cell repertoires in COVID-19. The data were produced by immunoSEQ multiplex PCR, yet TCRdb's version contains in-frame clones alone and is incomplete. The table includes some 190,000 clones, 80% to 90% detected once. This chain uses TRBV2 with TRBJ2-2; D may be TRBD2 (5 bases). The sequence was collected from a woman aged 40-49 years with COVID-19, enrolled during active disease. Sequencing used peripheral blood. CDR3 coding DNA: TGTGCCAGCAGAGCTATTCGGGGAAACACCGGGGAGCTGTTTTTT. Protein product: CASRAIRGNTGELFF. Together with reference TRBV2 and TRBJ2-2, the CDR3 gives the full variable domain: EPEVTQTPSHQVTQMGQEVILRCVPISNHLYFYWYRQILGQKVEFLVSFYNNEISEKSEIFDDQFSVERPDGSNFTLKIRSTKLEDSAMYFCASRAIRGNTGELFFGEGSRLTVL.